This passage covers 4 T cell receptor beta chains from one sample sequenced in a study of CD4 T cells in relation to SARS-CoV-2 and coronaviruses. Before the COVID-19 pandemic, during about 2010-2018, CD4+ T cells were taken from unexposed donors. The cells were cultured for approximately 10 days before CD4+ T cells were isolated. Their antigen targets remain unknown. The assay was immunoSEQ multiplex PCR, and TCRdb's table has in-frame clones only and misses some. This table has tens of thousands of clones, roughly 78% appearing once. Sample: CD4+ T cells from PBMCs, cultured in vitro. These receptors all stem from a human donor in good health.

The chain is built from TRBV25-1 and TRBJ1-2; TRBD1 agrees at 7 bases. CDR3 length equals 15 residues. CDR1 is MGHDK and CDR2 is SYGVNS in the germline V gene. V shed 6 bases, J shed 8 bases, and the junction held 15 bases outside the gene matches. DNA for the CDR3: TGTGCCAGCAGCCCTCGAAGGGACAGCTCTTACGGCTACACCTTC. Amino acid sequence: CASSPRRDSSYGYTF.

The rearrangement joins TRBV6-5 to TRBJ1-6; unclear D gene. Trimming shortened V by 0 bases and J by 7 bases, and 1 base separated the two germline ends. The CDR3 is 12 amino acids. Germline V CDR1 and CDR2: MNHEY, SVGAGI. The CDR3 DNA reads TGTGCCAGCAGTTACTCGAATTCACCCCTCCACTTT. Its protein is CASSYSNSPLHF.

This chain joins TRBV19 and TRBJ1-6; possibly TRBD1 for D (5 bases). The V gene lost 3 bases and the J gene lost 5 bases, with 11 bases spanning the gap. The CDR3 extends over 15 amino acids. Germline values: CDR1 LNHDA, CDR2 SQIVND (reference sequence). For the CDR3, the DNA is TGTGCCAGTAGTATGGGGCTCGGGGATAATTCACCCCTCCACTTT. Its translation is CASSMGLGDNSPLHF. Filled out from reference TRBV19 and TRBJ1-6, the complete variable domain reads DGGITQSPKYLFRKEGQNVTLSCEQNLNHDAMYWYRQDPGQGLRLIYYSQIVNDFQKGDIAEGYSVSREKKESFPLTVTSAQKNPTAFYLCASSMGLGDNSPLHFGNGTRLTVT.

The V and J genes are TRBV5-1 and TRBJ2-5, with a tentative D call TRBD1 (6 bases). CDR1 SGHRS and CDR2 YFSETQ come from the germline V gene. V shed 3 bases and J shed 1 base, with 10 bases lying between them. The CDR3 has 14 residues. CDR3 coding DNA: TGCGCCAGCAGCTACGGACAGCCCCAAGAGACCCAGTACTTC. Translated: CASSYGQPQETQYF.